This TCR beta chain was retrieved from a study of shared clonotypes between healthy human individuals (dated by TCRdb to the early 2020s). The study in broad terms: The cohort included three men and a couple of women between 18 and 49 years of age. For each donor, CD4 naive and CD4 memory were each run on three plates, CD8 naive on two plates, and CD8 memory on one plate. To estimate repertoire size and how much clonotypes are shared between individuals, the study performed deep sequencing of blood TCR repertoires from 4 to 6 healthy adults. Libraries were prepared and TCR repertoires were sequenced by different laboratories using diverse techniques, in order to increase sequencing depth and limit assay-specific biases. Leukapheresis yielded between about 0.9 and 8.9 billion PBMCs per donor. Study-wide conclusions, independent of this receptor: Estimated clonotype richness was generally larger for naive than for memory subsets. Pairwise subsampling indicated that sequencing depth was expected to affect the degree of clonotype sharing among donors. Compared with non-shared clonotypes, clonotypes shared by all four sorted-subset donors had higher generation probabilities. Sharing across several donors was observed for roughly 5% of naive CD4, over 3% of naive CD8, over 2% of memory CD4, and about 0.38% of memory CD8 clonotypes. Only blood was sampled, and tissue TCR repertoires likely differ from those in blood. Even with the large sequencing depth, rarefaction of the sorted-subset datasets indicated that sequencing was incomplete. Because the study included a small number of donors, the genetic and exposure-history diversity represented was limited.

Taken from the germline V gene (reference sequence), the CDR1 and CDR2 loops are LNHDA and SQIVND. Inclusive of the bounding cysteine and phenylalanine, the CDR3 is 14 residues long. The read is trimmed to its CDR3 DNA, 42 bases read in frame from base 1. V lost 6 bases and J lost 4 bases, and the count of bases not matched to a germline gene is 8. The donors were healthy, HIV-negative adults with no recently reported acute infections or vaccinations. Only Caucasian adults living in Nashville, Tennessee, USA were represented among the donors. CD4+ T cells were enriched by magnetic negative selection; naive cells were then positively selected on CD45RA, and the negative fraction formed the memory subset. Blood was obtained by leukapheresis, after which PBMCs were separated by Ficoll-Histopaque density gradient centrifugation and cryopreserved in liquid nitrogen vapor phase. Analytical flow cytometry was used to check the purity and quantity of each magnetically sorted T cell population. Each sorted fraction had its genomic DNA isolated and then quantified by UV absorbance on a Nanodrop 2000c.

A word on this clone: Its antigen is currently not known. The record has no base qualities; no much larger clone is one base away.

Using the deep immunoSEQ assay, multiplex PCR amplified TCR CDR3 regions from genomic DNA. Extracted genomic DNA from each cell subset was distributed evenly across all wells of several immunoSEQ 96-well plates, and each plate was treated as a replicate. Each replicate PCR for sorted subsets received approximately 220 ng genomic DNA, equal to roughly 33,000 T cell genomes. Purified libraries were quantified with a Qubit 3.0 fluorometer, sized on a Bioanalyzer 2100, and re-quantified with the KAPA Library Quantification kit. Every immunoSEQ 96-well plate was sequenced on a dedicated single-read 150-cycle Illumina NextSeq 550 flow cell. The study's processing was this. Because only junctional sequences without quality scores were contained in the immunoSEQ output, filtering matching that applied to full-length reads could not be performed. To assign V/J genes and CDR3, sequences were annotated against IMGT germline references using PyIR, a Python wrapper for IgBLAST v1.9. Reads were filtered out if the reads had weak V/J assignments (E-value above 1e-6), no CDR3, stop codons, out-of-frame junctions, or ambiguous translated residues. A V3J clonotype was defined by an identical inferred V gene, J gene, and CDR3 amino acid sequence. Percentage overlap between repertoires was calculated by dividing the number of shared unique clonotypes by the size of the smaller repertoire. Repertoire richness was assessed with RTK rarefaction, the Chao1 estimator, and Recon v2.1 estimates of unobserved clonotypes. OLGA was used to compute generation probabilities for all TCRbeta clonotypes that the gDNA method yielded from several donors. Here the immuneACCESS table is served through TCRdb, limited to in-frame sequences with V and J called. Missing clones are a known gap in these copies; in checked studies unresolved V genes cover under half, and the rest lacks a known reason. That table is the source of V, J and clone size, and D and trimming were worked out from the DNA. Present in this sample are some 2.3 million clones, roughly 93% of which were seen just once. About 0.39% of the sample is held by the ten biggest clonotypes.

The origin of this receptor is a man aged 18 to 30 in good health. Some clones in this sample may be carry-over from other donors' samples. The chain is assembled from TRBV19 and TRBJ2-7; 8 nucleotides in the junction match TRBD1. The sequenced sample was naive CD4+ T cells from PBMCs. What the cell subset or site label conveys for this sample: CD45RA+ positively selected. The bases are TGTGCCAGTAGCATCTACAGGGGGACTTACGAGCAGTACTTC. This codes for CASSIYRGTYEQYF.